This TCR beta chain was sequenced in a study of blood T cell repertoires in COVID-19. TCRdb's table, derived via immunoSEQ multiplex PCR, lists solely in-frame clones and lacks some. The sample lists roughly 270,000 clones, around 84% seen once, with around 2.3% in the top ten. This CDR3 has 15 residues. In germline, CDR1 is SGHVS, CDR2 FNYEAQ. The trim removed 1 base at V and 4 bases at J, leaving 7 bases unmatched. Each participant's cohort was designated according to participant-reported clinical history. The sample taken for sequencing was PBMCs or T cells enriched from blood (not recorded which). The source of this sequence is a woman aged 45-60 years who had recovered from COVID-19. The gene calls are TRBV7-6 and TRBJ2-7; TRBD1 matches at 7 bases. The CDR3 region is CASSLDTGTVYEQYF. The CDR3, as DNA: TGTGCCAGCAGCTTAGACACCGGGACAGTTTACGAGCAGTACTTC.